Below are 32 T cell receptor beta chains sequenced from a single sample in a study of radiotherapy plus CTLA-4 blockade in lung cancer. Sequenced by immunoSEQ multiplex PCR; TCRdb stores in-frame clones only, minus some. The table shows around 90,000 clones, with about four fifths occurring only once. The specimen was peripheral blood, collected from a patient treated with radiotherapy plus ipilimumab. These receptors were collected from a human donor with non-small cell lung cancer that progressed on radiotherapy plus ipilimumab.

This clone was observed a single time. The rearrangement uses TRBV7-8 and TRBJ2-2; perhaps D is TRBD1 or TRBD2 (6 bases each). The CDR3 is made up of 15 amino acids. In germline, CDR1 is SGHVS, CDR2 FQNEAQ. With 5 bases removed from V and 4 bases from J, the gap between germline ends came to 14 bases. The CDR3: CASSKNGGPTGELFF. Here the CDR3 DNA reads TGTGCCAGCAGCAAAAACGGGGGCCCCACCGGGGAGCTGTTTTTT.

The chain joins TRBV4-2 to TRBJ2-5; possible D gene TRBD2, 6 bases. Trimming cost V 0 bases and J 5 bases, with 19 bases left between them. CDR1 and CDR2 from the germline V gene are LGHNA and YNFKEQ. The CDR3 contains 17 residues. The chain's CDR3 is CASSQDFGGRSGETQYF. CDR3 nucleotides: TGTGCCAGCAGCCAAGATTTCGGAGGGCGAAGCGGTGAGACCCAGTACTTC.

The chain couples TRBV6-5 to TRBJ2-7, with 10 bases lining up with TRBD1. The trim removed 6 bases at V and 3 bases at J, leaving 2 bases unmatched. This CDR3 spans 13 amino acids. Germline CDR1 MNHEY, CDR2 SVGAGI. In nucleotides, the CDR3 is TGTGCCAGCAGACGGGACAGGGGCTACGAGCAGTACTTC. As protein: CASRRDRGYEQYF.

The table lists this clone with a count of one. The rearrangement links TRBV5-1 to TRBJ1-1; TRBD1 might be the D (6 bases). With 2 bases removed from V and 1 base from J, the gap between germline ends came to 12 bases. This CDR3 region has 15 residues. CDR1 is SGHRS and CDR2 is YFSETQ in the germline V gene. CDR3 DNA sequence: TGCGCCAGCAGCTTCGATCAGGGGACGAACACTGAAGCTTTCTTT. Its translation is CASSFDQGTNTEAFF.

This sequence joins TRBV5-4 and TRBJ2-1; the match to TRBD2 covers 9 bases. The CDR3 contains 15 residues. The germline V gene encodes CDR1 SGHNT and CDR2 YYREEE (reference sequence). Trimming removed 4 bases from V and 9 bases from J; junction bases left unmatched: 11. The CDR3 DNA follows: TGTGCCAGCAGCCCGGGCTCTAGCGGGAACGGTGAGCAGTTCTTC. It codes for CASSPGSSGNGEQFF.

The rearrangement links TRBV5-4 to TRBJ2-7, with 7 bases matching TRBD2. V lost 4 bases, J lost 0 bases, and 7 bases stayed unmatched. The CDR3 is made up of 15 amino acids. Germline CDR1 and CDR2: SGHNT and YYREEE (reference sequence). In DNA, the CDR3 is TGTGCCAGCAGCCCGGACCCTAGCGGCTCCTACGAGCAGTACTTC. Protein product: CASSPDPSGSYEQYF.

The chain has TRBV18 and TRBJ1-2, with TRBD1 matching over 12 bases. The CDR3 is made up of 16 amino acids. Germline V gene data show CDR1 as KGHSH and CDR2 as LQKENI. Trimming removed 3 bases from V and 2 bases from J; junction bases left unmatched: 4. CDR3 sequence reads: CASSPPGTGGNYGYTF. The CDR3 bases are TGTGCCAGCTCACCCCCCGGGACAGGGGGCAACTATGGCTACACCTTC.

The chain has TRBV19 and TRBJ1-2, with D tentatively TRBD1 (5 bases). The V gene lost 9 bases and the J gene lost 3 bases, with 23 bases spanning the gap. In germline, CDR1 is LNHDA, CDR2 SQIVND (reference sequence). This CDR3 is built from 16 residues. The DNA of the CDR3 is TGTGCCAGCAACCCCAGCGCACGGGGCGATCACTATGGCTACACCTTC. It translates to CASNPSARGDHYGYTF.

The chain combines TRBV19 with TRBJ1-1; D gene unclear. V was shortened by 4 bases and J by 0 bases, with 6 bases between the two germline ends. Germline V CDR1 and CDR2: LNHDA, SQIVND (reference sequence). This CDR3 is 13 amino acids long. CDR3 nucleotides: TGTGCCAGTAGTACCCGGTTGAACACTGAAGCTTTCTTT. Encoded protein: CASSTRLNTEAFF.

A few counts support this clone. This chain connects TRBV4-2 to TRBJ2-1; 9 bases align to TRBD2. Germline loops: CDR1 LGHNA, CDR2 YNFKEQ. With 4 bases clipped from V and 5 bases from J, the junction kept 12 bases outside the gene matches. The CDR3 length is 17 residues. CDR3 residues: CASSPGVAGAGDNEQFF. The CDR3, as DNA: TGTGCCAGCAGCCCAGGAGTAGCGGGAGCTGGCGACAATGAGCAGTTCTTC.

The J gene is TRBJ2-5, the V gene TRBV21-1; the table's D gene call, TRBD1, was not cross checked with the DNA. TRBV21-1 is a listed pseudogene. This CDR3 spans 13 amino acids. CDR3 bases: TGTGCCAGCAGGGAACAGGGTCAAGAGACCCAGTACTTC. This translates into CASREQGQETQYF.

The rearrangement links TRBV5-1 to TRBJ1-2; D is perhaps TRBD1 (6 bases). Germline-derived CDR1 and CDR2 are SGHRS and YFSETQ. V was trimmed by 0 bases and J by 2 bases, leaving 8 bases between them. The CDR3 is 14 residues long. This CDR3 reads CASSLAGANYGYTF. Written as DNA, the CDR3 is TGCGCCAGCAGCTTGGCAGGGGCCAACTATGGCTACACCTTC.

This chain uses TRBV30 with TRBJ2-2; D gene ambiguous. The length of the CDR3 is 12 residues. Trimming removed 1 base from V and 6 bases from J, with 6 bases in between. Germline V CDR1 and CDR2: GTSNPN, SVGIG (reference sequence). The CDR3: CAWSDLPGELFF. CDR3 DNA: TGTGCCTGGAGTGACCTACCCGGGGAGCTGTTTTTT.

For the CDR3, the DNA is TGTGCCAGCAGCGAGGGACACCGCACAGATACGCAGTATTTT. This codes for CASSEGHRTDTQYF. The J gene is TRBJ2-3, the V gene TRBV9; D is possibly TRBD1 (6 bases). The CDR3 has 14 amino acids. The germline V gene encodes CDR1 SGDLS and CDR2 YYNGEE. Trimming shortened V by 3 bases and J by 1 base, and 9 bases separated the two germline ends.

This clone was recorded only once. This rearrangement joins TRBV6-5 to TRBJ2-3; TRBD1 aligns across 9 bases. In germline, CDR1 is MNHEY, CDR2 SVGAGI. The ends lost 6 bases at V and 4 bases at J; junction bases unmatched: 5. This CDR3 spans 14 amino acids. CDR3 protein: CASSRDRVADTQYF. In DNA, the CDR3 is TGTGCCAGCAGCCGGGACAGGGTGGCAGATACGCAGTATTTT.

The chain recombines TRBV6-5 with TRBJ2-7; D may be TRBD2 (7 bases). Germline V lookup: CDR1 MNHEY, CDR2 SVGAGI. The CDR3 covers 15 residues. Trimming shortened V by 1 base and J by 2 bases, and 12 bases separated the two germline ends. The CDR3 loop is CASSYLGGGTYEQYF. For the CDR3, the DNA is TGTGCCAGCAGTTACTTGGGAGGGGGGACCTACGAGCAGTACTTC.

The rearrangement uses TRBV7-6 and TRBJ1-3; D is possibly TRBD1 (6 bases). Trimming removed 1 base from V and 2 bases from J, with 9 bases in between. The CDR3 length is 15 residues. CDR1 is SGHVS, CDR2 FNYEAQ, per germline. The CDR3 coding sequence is TGTGCCAGCAGCTTAGGCAGACAGGCTGGAAACACCATATATTTT. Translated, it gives CASSLGRQAGNTIYF. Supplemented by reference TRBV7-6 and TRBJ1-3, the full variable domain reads GAGVSQSPRYKVTKRGQDVALRCDPISGHVSLYWYRQALGQGPEFLTYFNYEAQQDKSGLPNDRFSAERPEGSISTLTIQRTEQRDSAMYRCASSLGRQAGNTIYFGEGSWLTVV.

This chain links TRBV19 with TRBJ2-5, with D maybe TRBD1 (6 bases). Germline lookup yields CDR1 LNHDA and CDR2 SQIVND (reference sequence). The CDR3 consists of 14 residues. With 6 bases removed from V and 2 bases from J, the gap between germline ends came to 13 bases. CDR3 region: CASRPSDRQETQYF. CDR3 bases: TGTGCCAGTAGACCCTCGGACAGACAAGAGACCCAGTACTTC.

The CDR3 here is CASIRGTEAFF. In DNA, the CDR3 is TGCGCCAGCATTCGCGGCACTGAAGCTTTCTTT. This sequence joins TRBV10-1 and TRBJ1-1; no firm D call. The CDR3 contains 11 residues. Trimming took 7 bases from V and 4 from J, leaving 7 bases between them. Germline V gene lookup returns CDR1 WNHNN and CDR2 SYGVQD (reference sequence).

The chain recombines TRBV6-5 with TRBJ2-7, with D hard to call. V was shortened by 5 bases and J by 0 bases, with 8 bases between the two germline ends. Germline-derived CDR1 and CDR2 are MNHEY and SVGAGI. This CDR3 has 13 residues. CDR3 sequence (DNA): TGTGCCAGCAGTAAGAGCCGCTCCTACGAGCAGTACTTC. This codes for CASSKSRSYEQYF.

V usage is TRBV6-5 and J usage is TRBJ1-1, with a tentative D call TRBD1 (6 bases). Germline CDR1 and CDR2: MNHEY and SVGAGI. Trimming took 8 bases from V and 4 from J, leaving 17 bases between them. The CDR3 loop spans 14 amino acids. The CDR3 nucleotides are TGTGCCAGCTCCTGGGACGAAGGGGGCACTGAAGCTTTCTTT. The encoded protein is CASSWDEGGTEAFF.

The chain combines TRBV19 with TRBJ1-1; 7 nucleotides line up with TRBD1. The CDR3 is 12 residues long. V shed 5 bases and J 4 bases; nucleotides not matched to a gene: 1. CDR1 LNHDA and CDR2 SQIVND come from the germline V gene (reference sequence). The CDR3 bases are TGTGCCAGTAGTCGACAGGGCACTGAAGCTTTCTTT. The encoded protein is CASSRQGTEAFF.

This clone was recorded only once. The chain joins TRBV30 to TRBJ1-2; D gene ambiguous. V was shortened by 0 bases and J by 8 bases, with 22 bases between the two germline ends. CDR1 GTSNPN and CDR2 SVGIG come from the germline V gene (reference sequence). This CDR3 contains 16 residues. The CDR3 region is CAWSVKIWALFGGYTF. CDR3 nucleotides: TGTGCCTGGAGTGTAAAGATCTGGGCCTTATTCGGAGGCTACACCTTC.

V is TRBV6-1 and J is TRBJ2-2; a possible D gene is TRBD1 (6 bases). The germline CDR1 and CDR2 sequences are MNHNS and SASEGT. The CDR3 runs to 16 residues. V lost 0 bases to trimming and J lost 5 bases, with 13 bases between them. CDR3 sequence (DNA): TGTGCCAGCAGTGAAGCGCTCGGACAGACTACCGGGGAGCTGTTTTTT. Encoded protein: CASSEALGQTTGELFF.

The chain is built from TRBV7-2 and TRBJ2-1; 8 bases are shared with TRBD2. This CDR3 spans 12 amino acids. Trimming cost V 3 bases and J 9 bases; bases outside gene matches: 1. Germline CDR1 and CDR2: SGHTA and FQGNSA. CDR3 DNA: TGTGCCAGCAGCTTCCTAGCGGGTGAGCAGTTCTTC. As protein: CASSFLAGEQFF. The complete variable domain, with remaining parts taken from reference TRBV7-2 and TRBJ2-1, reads GAGVSQSPSNKVTEKGKDVELRCDPISGHTALYWYRQSLGQGLEFLIYFQGNSAPDKSGLPSDRFSAERTGGSVSTLTIQRTQQEDSAVYLCASSFLAGEQFFGPGTRLTVL.

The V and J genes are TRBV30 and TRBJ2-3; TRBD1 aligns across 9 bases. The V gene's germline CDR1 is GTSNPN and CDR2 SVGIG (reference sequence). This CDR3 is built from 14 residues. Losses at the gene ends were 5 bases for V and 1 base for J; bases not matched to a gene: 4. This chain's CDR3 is CAWPNRGRTDTQYF. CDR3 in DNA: TGTGCCTGGCCCAACAGGGGGCGCACAGATACGCAGTATTTT.

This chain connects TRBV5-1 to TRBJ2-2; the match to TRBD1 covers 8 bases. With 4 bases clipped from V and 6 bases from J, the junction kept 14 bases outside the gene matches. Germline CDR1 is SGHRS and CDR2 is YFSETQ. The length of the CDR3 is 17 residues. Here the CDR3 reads CASSPGKAGGAPGELFF. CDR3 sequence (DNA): TGCGCCAGCAGCCCCGGAAAGGCAGGGGGCGCTCCCGGGGAGCTGTTTTTT.

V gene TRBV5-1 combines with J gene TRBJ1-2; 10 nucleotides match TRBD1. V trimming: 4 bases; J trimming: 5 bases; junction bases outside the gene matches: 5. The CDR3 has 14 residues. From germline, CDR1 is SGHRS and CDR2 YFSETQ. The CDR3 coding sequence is TGCGCCAGCAGCGGGGGACAGGGGAAGTATGGCTACACCTTC. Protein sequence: CASSGGQGKYGYTF.

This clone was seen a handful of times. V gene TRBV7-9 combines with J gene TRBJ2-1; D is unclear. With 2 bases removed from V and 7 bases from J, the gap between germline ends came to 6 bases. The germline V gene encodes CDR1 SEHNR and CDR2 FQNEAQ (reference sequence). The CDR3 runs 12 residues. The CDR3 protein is CASSLMVNEQFF. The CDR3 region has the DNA TGTGCCAGCAGCTTAATGGTTAATGAGCAGTTCTTC.

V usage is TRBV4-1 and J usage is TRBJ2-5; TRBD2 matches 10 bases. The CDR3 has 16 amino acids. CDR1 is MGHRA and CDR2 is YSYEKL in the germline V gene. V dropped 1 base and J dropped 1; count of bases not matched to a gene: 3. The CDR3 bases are TGCGCCAGCAGCCAAGGGGCTAGCGGGGGCCAAGAGACCCAGTACTTC. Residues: CASSQGASGGQETQYF.

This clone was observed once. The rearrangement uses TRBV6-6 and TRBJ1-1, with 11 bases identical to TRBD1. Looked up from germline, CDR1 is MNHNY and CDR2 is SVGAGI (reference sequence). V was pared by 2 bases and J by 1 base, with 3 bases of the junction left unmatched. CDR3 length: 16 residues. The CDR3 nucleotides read TGTGCCAGCAGTTACGGGACAGGGGGGAGGAACACTGAAGCTTTCTTT. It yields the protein CASSYGTGGRNTEAFF.

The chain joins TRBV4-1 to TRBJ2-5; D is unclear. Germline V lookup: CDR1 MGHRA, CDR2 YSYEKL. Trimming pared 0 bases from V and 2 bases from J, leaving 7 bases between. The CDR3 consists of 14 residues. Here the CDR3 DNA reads TGCGCCAGCAGCCAAGAGGGCAGTCAAGAGACCCAGTACTTC. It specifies CASSQEGSQETQYF.